The sequence of this TCR beta chain was determined in a study of shared clonotypes between healthy human individuals. As for the study in general: CD8 memory received one plate per donor, CD8 naive two, CD4 memory three and CD4 naive three.

Sequencing was performed with immunoSEQ multiplex PCR; in TCRdb, only in-frame clones are kept and a portion is missing. The sample holds under 2,500,000 clones, 90% to 97% seen once. The source of this sequence is a man aged 18 to 29 in good health. The material sequenced was naive CD4+ T cells sorted from blood. Sample subset: CD45RA+ positively selected.

The CDR3 bases are TGTGCCAGCAGCTTAGATCGGGGCAGGGTCCCCTACGAGCAGTACTTC. Encoded protein: CASSLDRGRVPYEQYF. V usage is TRBV11-2 and J usage is TRBJ2-7, with D possibly called TRBD1 or TRBD2 (5 bases each). Germline V gene sequence: CDR1 SGHAT, CDR2 FQNNGV. V shed 0 bases and J shed 2 bases, with 14 bases lying between them. There are 16 residues in the CDR3.